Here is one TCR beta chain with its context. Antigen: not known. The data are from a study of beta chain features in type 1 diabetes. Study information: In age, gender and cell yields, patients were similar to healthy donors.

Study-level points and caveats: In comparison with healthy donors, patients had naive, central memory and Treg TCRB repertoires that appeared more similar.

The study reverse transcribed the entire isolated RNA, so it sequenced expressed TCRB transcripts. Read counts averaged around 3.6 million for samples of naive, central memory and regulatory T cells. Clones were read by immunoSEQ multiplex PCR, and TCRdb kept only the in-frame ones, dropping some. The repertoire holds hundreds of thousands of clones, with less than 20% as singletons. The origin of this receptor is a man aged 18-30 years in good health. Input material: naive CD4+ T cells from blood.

For the CDR3, the DNA is TGTGCCAGCTCACGACCGGGACAGGGTCTCAGTGGCTACACCTTC. Translation: CASSRPGQGLSGYTF. This chain uses TRBV18 with TRBJ1-2, with TRBD1 matching over 9 bases. The CDR3 is 15 amino acids. V lost 4 bases and J lost 7; bases outside the gene matches: 10. CDR1 and CDR2 from the germline V gene are KGHSH and LQKENI.